The clone carrying this TCR beta chain was observed a single time. The data were taken from a study of cytomegalovirus exposure and HLA in healthy donors. This PCR relied on a set of 60 Vbeta primers and 13 Jbeta primers. Profiling relied on immunoSEQ multiplex PCR, and the TCRdb table lists in-frame clones only, not all of them. The repertoire holds about 180,000 clones, with 76% as singletons. Per the germline V gene, CDR1 is MNHEY and CDR2 is SMNVEV (reference sequence). The CDR3 is 15 amino acids. J lost 3 bases, V lost 5 bases, and 6 bases had no gene match. The sequence derives from a man between 18 and 35 years old in good health and CMV-seronegative. Material for sequencing was PBMCs. The chain employs TRBV27 and TRBJ1-2; 10 bases map to TRBD1. The CDR3 DNA reads TGTGCCAGCAGTGCCCGGACAGGGGGGGACTATGGCTACACCTTC. As protein: CASSARTGGDYGYTF.